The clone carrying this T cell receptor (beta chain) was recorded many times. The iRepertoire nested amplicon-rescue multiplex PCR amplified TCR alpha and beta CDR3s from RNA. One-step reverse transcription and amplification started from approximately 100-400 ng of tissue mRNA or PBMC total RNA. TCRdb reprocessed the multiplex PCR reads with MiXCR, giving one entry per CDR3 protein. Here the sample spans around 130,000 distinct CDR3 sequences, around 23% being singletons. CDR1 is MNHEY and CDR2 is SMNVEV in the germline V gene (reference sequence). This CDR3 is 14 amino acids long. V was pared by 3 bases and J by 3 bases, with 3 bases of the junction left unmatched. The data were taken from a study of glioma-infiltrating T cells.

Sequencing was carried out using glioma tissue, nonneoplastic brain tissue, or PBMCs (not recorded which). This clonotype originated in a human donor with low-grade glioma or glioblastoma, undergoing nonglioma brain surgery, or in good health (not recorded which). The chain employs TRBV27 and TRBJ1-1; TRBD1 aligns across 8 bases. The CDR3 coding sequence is TGTGCCAGCAGTTTGCAGGGGGCGTACACTGAAGCTTTCTTT. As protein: CASSLQGAYTEAFF.